A single sample is the source of the 29 T cell receptor beta chains below, sequenced in a study of T cells in Graves' hyperthyroidism and ophthalmopathy. From RNA transcripts, TCR beta CDR3 regions were amplified. The TCR CDR3 was amplified in a first-round RT-PCR using the HTBI primer set. TCRdb passed the multiplex PCR reads through MiXCR, listing each CDR3 protein once. The data contain approximately 370,000 distinct CDR3 sequences, about 17% of them seen just once; the ten biggest clones take up approximately 35%. Sequencing was performed on blood. The receptors derive from a woman under 40 with Graves' hyperthyroidism that later progressed to Graves' ophthalmopathy.

This clonotype was counted many times. The CDR3 spells CASSDLRTGASFNEKLFF. DNA for the CDR3: TGTGCCAGCAGTGATCTTAGGACAGGCGCTTCATTTAATGAAAAACTGTTTTTT. The gene calls are TRBV2 and TRBJ1-4; 7 nucleotides match TRBD1. V was clipped by 3 bases and J by 4 bases; unmatched bases: 14. Per germline, CDR1 SNHLY and CDR2 FYNNEI. CDR3 length equals 18 residues.

The sample holds a few counts of this clonotype. This sequence joins TRBV27 and TRBJ2-3; D not resolved. The CDR3 has 14 residues. The V and J ends lost 6 bases and 1 base respectively, with 11 bases between them. Germline lookup yields CDR1 MNHEY and CDR2 SMNVEV (reference sequence). The DNA of the CDR3 is TGTGCCAGCAGCCGACGAAGGGGCACAGATACGCAGTATTTT. Translated: CASSRRRGTDTQYF.

Regarding this clonotype: One end of the junction fails to match germline, which may point to a read error. The CDR3 here is CASSGTAYNEQLF. CDR3 coding DNA: TGCGCCAGCAGCGGGACCGCCTACAATGAGCAGCTCTTC. The chain combines TRBV7-9 with TRBJ2-1; 7 bases align to TRBD2. The CDR3 runs to 13 residues. Germline loops: CDR1 SEHNR, CDR2 FQNEAQ (reference sequence).

Points on this clonotype: A much larger clonotype is one base distant, so this may be a read error. The V and J genes are TRBV27 and TRBJ2-2; possibly TRBD2 for D (5 bases). CDR1 is MNHEY, CDR2 SMNVEV, per germline (reference sequence). The CDR3 runs 14 residues. The DNA for the CDR3 is TGTGCCAGCGGGGTAGGCGCCCCCCCCGGGGAGCTGGTTTTT. Translating gives CASGVGAPPGELVF.

This clonotype was observed many times. The chain carries TRBV12-3 or TRBV12-4 and TRBJ1-1; weak D call: TRBD1 (6 bases). Trimming left V 1 base short and J 8 bases short, with 11 bases between. The CDR3 is 13 amino acids. CDR3 sequence reads: CASSLGGRGEAFF. In DNA, the CDR3 is TGTGCCAGCAGTTTAGGGGGGCGAGGAGAAGCTTTCTTT.

This clonotype was detected many times. The genes are TRBV10-3 and TRBJ2-1; no reliable D call. Trimming left V 4 bases short and J 10 bases short, with 8 bases between. The CDR3 has 11 amino acids. Looked up from germline, CDR1 is ENHRY and CDR2 is SYGVKD. The CDR3 DNA reads TGTGCCATCAGTGGAGGCAGAGAGCAGTTCTTC. Residues: CAISGGREQFF.

This clonotype occurred a few times. The chain has TRBV20-1 and TRBJ2-4; unclear D gene. V gave up 4 bases and J gave up 8 bases, with 6 bases separating them. Germline V gives CDR1 DFQATT, CDR2 SNEGSKA (reference sequence). The CDR3 totals 10 residues. This chain's CDR3 is CSATTDIQYF. CDR3 sequence (DNA): TGCAGTGCTACAACGGACATTCAGTACTTC.

This clonotype was recorded many times. The chain joins TRBV10-3 to TRBJ2-7, with a weak D call TRBD1 (5 bases). This CDR3 comprises 13 residues. CDR1 is ENHRY and CDR2 is SYGVKD in the germline V gene. Trimming left V 2 bases short and J 4 bases short, with 9 bases between. CDR3 protein: CAISEGDSYEQYF. The CDR3 DNA reads TGTGCCATCAGTGAGGGAGACAGTTACGAGCAGTACTTC.

The rearrangement joins TRBV2 to TRBJ2-5, with 9 bases that match TRBD2. The germline V gene encodes CDR1 SNHLY and CDR2 FYNNEI. The CDR3 has 16 amino acids. V shed 6 bases and J 2 bases; nucleotides not matched to a gene: 10. DNA of the CDR3: TGTGCCAGCAGCTTACTTAGCGGGAGTAATCAAGAGACCCAGTACTTC. Its protein is CASSLLSGSNQETQYF.

There are many counts of this clonotype. This sequence joins TRBV18 and TRBJ2-7; the D gene could be TRBD1 or TRBD2 (5 bases each). The CDR3 has 13 residues. CDR1 and CDR2 from the germline V gene are KGHSH and LQKENI. V lost 5 bases to trimming and J lost 5 bases, with 13 bases between them. The CDR3 reads CASSLPGRHEQYF. The CDR3 nucleotides are TGTGCCAGCTCATTACCGGGACGTCACGAGCAGTACTTC.

This clonotype was found many times. J is TRBJ2-7 and V is TRBV6-1, with 14 bases lining up with TRBD2. CDR1 is MNHNS and CDR2 is SASEGT in the germline V gene. The CDR3 runs to 16 residues. J lost 4 bases, V lost 5 bases, and 7 bases had no gene match. The CDR3 reads CASSFPRLAGGYEQYF. The CDR3 coding sequence is TGTGCCAGCAGTTTCCCTAGACTAGCGGGAGGGTACGAGCAGTACTTC.

This clonotype turned up a few times. A much larger clonotype is one base distant, so this may be a read error. As DNA, the CDR3 is TGTGCCAGCAGTTACTCAGGGGCGTTGGCCGGGGAGCTGTTTTTT. It specifies CASSYSGALAGELFF. The V call is TRBV6-5, the J call TRBJ2-2; D may be TRBD1 (5 bases). CDR3 length: 15 amino acids. The V gene's germline CDR1 is MNHEY and CDR2 SVGAGI. V was shortened by 0 bases and J by 6 bases, with 11 bases between the two germline ends.

This clonotype has more than one count but fewer than ten. The chain combines TRBV7-6 with TRBJ2-7; D is undetermined. Germline lookup yields CDR1 SGHVS and CDR2 FNYEAQ. Between the trimmed V and J ends, which lost 3 bases and 2 bases, there was a span of 11 bases. There are 14 residues in the CDR3. The CDR3 here is CASSLGKAPYEQYF. CDR3 coding DNA: TGTGCCAGCAGCTTGGGGAAGGCTCCCTACGAGCAGTACTTC.

The CDR3 protein is CASSYSESGANVLTF. The CDR3 nucleotides read TGTGCCAGCAGTTACAGTGAATCTGGGGCCAACGTCCTGACTTTC. This rearrangement joins TRBV6-9 to TRBJ2-6; no clear D gene. Germline V CDR1 and CDR2: MNHGY, SVAAGI. The CDR3 is made up of 15 amino acids. V lost 3 bases to trimming and J lost 1 base, with 7 bases between them.

This clonotype was seen ten or more times. The chain is built from TRBV11-2 and TRBJ1-4; D remains ambiguous. Per the germline V gene, CDR1 is SGHAT and CDR2 is FQNNGV. This CDR3 is built from 16 residues. Trimming left V 0 bases short and J 2 bases short, with 10 bases between. CDR3 protein: CASSLDQRGTNEKLFF. The CDR3 DNA sequence: TGTGCCAGCAGCTTAGATCAACGAGGGACTAATGAAAAACTGTTTTTT.

In DNA form, the CDR3 reads TGCGCCAGCAGCCCAGTCGGGGGGGTGAGGGGATCGGGCTACACCTTC. Translation gives CASSPVGGVRGSGYTF. This chain links TRBV4-1 with TRBJ1-2; D may be TRBD1 (5 bases). From germline, CDR1 is MGHRA and CDR2 YSYEKL. The length of the CDR3 is 16 residues. Trimming took 4 bases from V and 8 from J, leaving 23 bases between them.

The table lists this clonotype with many counts. The chain recombines TRBV5-1 with TRBJ2-7; D unresolved. Germline V gene sequence: CDR1 SGHRS, CDR2 YFSETQ. The V end lost 4 bases, the J end lost 3 bases, and 11 bases lay between the germline ends. CDR3 length equals 13 residues. The CDR3 protein is CASSGSVGYEQYF. CDR3 bases: TGCGCCAGCAGCGGGTCCGTCGGCTACGAGCAGTACTTC. The variable domain in full, with the rest retrieved from reference TRBV5-1 and TRBJ2-7, is KAGVTQTPRYLIKTRGQQVTLSCSPISGHRSVSWYQQTPGQGLQFLFEYFSETQRNKGNFPGRFSGRQFSNSRSEMNVSTLELGDSALYLCASSGSVGYEQYFGPGTRLTVT.

This chain uses TRBV4-2 with TRBJ2-2; a possible D gene is TRBD2 (5 bases). The CDR3 has 16 residues. Per the germline V gene, CDR1 is LGHNA and CDR2 is YNFKEQ. V was pared by 1 base and J by 6 bases, with 15 bases between. Here the CDR3 reads CASSQVVEGLPGELFF. CDR3 bases: TGTGCCAGCAGCCAAGTCGTAGAGGGTTTGCCCGGGGAGCTGTTTTTT.

Details on this clonotype: This may come from a read error, since a much larger clone is one base off. The chain carries TRBV7-8 and TRBJ2-1; D ambiguous. CDR1 and CDR2 from the germline V gene are SGHVS and FQNEAQ. The length of the CDR3 is 11 residues. The CDR3 here is CASSFGNEKFF. The CDR3 bases are TGTGCCAGCAGCTTCGGTAATGAGAAGTTCTTC. The full variable domain, with the rest looked up from reference TRBV7-8 and TRBJ2-1, is GAGVSQSPRYKVAKRGQDVALRCDPISGHVSLFWYQQALGQGPEFLTYFQNEAQLDKSGLPSDRFFAERPEGSVSTLKIQRTQQEDSAVYLCASSFGNEKFFGPGTRLTVL.

This clonotype was observed many times. The rearrangement uses TRBV20-1 and TRBJ2-1, with 12 bases that match TRBD2. V lost 5 bases to trimming and J lost 8 bases; unmatched junction nucleotides: 19. The CDR3 sequence is 18 residues long. Germline assignment: CDR1 DFQATT and CDR2 SNEGSKA (reference sequence). The CDR3 is CSAVLIQPSGRVSHEQFF. CDR3 nucleotide sequence: TGCAGTGCTGTGTTGATACAACCTAGCGGGAGGGTCTCGCATGAGCAGTTCTTC.

This clonotype showed up many times. V usage is TRBV28 and J usage is TRBJ2-3, with TRBD2 identical over 12 bases. The V gene's germline CDR1 is MDHEN and CDR2 SYDVKM. Trimming took 8 bases from V and 2 from J; bases not matched to a gene: 14. There are 18 residues in the CDR3. The CDR3 here is CASRGTSGGSLLTDTQYF. The CDR3 DNA sequence: TGTGCCAGCCGAGGTACTAGCGGGGGGTCGTTACTCACAGATACGCAGTATTTT.

The table lists this clonotype with many counts. The chain employs TRBV11-2 and TRBJ1-1; D is unresolved. This CDR3 comprises 12 residues. V lost 3 bases to trimming and J lost 1 base, with 3 bases between them. Germline CDR1 is SGHAT and CDR2 is FQNNGV. Here the CDR3 reads CASSFGNTEAFF. Here the CDR3 DNA reads TGTGCCAGCAGCTTCGGGAACACTGAAGCTTTCTTT.

This clonotype was observed many times. This sequence joins TRBV15 and TRBJ2-1; D may match TRBD1 or TRBD2 (5 bases each). The V gene lost 1 base and the J gene lost 4 bases, with 8 bases spanning the gap. There are 14 residues in the CDR3. Per the germline V gene, CDR1 is LNHNV and CDR2 is YYDKDF (reference sequence). The CDR3 DNA sequence: TGTGCCACCAGCAGAGTGGGGGTTTACAATGAGCAGTTCTTC. This codes for CATSRVGVYNEQFF.

This rearrangement joins TRBV7-9 to TRBJ2-3, with D possibly TRBD1 on 5 matching bases. CDR3 length: 17 residues. V was pared by 5 bases and J by 2 bases, with 20 bases between. Per the germline V gene, CDR1 is SEHNR and CDR2 is FQNEAQ (reference sequence). The CDR3 nucleotides are TGTGCCAGCAGCCCGCCGGACACCACCGAACACACAGATACGCAGTATTTT. Translation: CASSPPDTTEHTDTQYF.

In its sample, this clonotype was seen many times. V gene TRBV3-1 combines with J gene TRBJ2-7; D may be TRBD1 (5 bases). The CDR3 extends over 13 amino acids. Per germline, CDR1 LGHDT and CDR2 YNNKEL (reference sequence). The ends were cut back, 3 bases at V and 6 bases at J, with 12 bases in the middle. CDR3 protein: CASSHFQGSEQYF. The CDR3 DNA follows: TGTGCCAGCAGCCATTTCCAGGGTAGCGAGCAGTACTTC.

This clonotype was seen repeatedly, ten times or more. The V and J genes are TRBV18 and TRBJ2-3, with 7 positions matching TRBD2. There are 15 residues in the CDR3. The ends lost 8 bases at V and 4 bases at J; junction bases unmatched: 12. Per the germline V gene, CDR1 is KGHSH and CDR2 is LQKENI. CDR3: CASRKEREGADTQYF. CDR3 nucleotide sequence: TGTGCCAGCCGAAAGGAGCGGGAAGGAGCAGATACGCAGTATTTT. Full variable domain (remainder filled in from reference TRBV18 and TRBJ2-3): NAGVMQNPRHLVRRRGQEARLRCSPMKGHSHVYWYRQLPEEGLKFMVYLQKENIIDESGMPKERFSAEFPKEGPSILRIQQVVRGDSAAYFCASRKEREGADTQYFGPGTRLTVL.

There are a few counts of this clonotype. This chain joins TRBV29-1 and TRBJ2-5; D unclear. Germline V gene sequence: CDR1 SQVTM, CDR2 ANQGSEA. Trimming cost V 6 bases and J 3 bases, with 14 bases left between them. The CDR3 is 13 residues long. The CDR3 DNA follows: TGCAGCGTCATTAAAGGCTTAGAAGAGACCCAGTACTTC. Translation: CSVIKGLEETQYF. The variable domain in full, completed from reference TRBV29-1 and TRBJ2-5, reads SAVISQKPSRDICQRGTSLTIQCQVDSQVTMMFWYRQQPGQSLTLIATANQGSEATYESGFVIDKFPISRPNLTFSTLTVSNMSPEDSSIYLCSVIKGLEETQYFGPGTRLLVL.

This clonotype was counted ten times or more. For the CDR3, the DNA is TGTGCCAGCCGGATGGCAGGGGCTAACTATGGCTACACCTTC. Protein: CASRMAGANYGYTF. The chain is built from TRBV27 and TRBJ1-2, with a possible D match to TRBD1 (6 bases). Trimming cost V 8 bases and J 0 bases, with 13 bases left between them. The CDR3 loop spans 14 amino acids. Germline lookup yields CDR1 MNHEY and CDR2 SMNVEV (reference sequence).

This clonotype turned up a few times. V is TRBV4-2 and J is TRBJ2-4, with D perhaps TRBD1 or TRBD2 (6 bases each). The V end lost 3 bases, the J end lost 0 bases, and 15 bases lay between the germline ends. This CDR3 is built from 17 residues. Germline loops: CDR1 LGHNA, CDR2 YNFKEQ. Here the CDR3 reads CASSHSSGAGAKNIQYF. The CDR3 DNA reads TGTGCCAGCAGCCACAGCTCGGGGGCAGGAGCCAAAAACATTCAGTACTTC.